Listed below are T cell receptor beta chains from one sample, sequenced in a study of cytomegalovirus exposure and HLA in healthy donors. Clones were sequenced by immunoSEQ multiplex PCR, and TCRdb holds only the in-frame ones, with some missing. This table has approximately 150,000 clones, about 82% appearing once. What was sequenced was PBMCs. The source is a woman younger than 45 in good health and CMV-seropositive. The CDR3 runs from the conserved cysteine through the conserved F or W. Each record gives: CDR3 length, J gene, clone size, D gene, V gene, CDR3 protein, CDR3 DNA. The D gene is left open where the match is weak. Size values are once, few and many counts, or a class for expanded clones, and some rows have none.

>14|TRBJ2-1|NA|TRBD1|TRBV6-6
CASSTGTGHNEQFF
TGTGCCAGCAGTACCGGGACAGGGCACAATGAGCAGTTCTTC
>14|TRBJ2-1|NA|NA|TRBV19
CASSPQTGFNEQFF
TGTGCCAGTAGTCCGCAGACAGGATTCAATGAGCAGTTCTTC
>15|TRBJ1-4|NA|NA|TRBV21-1
CASSKGGGEDEKLFF
TGTGCCAGCAGCAAAGGTGGCGGGGAAGATGAAAAACTGTTTTTT
>14|TRBJ1-2|NA|TRBD1|TRBV10-3
CAISESTGDYGYTF
TGTGCCATCAGTGAGAGCACAGGGGACTATGGCTACACCTTC
>13|TRBJ2-1|NA|TRBD2|TRBV5-1
CASSNGEGNEQFF
TGCGCCAGCAGCAATGGGGAGGGCAATGAGCAGTTCTTC
>14|TRBJ1-6|NA|NA|TRBV9
CASSVYQNNSPLHF
TGTGCCAGCAGCGTTTACCAGAATAATTCACCCCTCCACTTT
>16|TRBJ2-3|NA|NA|TRBV7-3
CASSLLGGAGGNTQYF
TGTGCCAGCAGCCTATTAGGGGGGGCCGGGGGGAATACGCAGTATTTT
>13|TRBJ1-1|NA|NA|TRBV12-5
CASGVEVNTEAFF
TGTGCTAGTGGAGTGGAGGTGAACACTGAAGCTTTCTTT
>16|TRBJ2-3|NA|TRBD1|TRBV7-2
CASSLVGQGRTDTQYF
TGTGCCAGCAGCTTAGTCGGACAGGGCCGCACAGATACGCAGTATTTT
>17|TRBJ2-1|NA|TRBD2|TRBV19
CASRGLAGGRQRNEQFF
TGTGCCAGTAGGGGCCTAGCGGGGGGCCGGCAGCGCAATGAGCAGTTCTTC
>16|TRBJ2-7|NA|TRBD2|TRBV6-6
CASRGNSRLGGYEQYF
TGTGCCAGCAGGGGGAACTCAAGACTGGGAGGGTACGAGCAGTACTTC
>14|TRBJ1-3|once|NA|TRBV2
CASSEIRSGNTIYF
TGTGCCAGCAGTGAAATCAGATCTGGAAACACCATATATTTT
>15|TRBJ2-7|NA|TRBD2|TRBV5-1
CASSLYIAGSDEQYF
TGCGCCAGCAGCTTATACATAGCGGGGTCGGACGAGCAGTACTTC
>15|TRBJ1-2|NA|NA|TRBV4-2
CASSQGQSPNYGYTF
TGTGCCAGCAGCCAAGGTCAGTCGCCTAACTATGGCTACACCTTC
>14|TRBJ1-2|NA|TRBD1|TRBV6-1
CASSLGTAFVGYTF
TGTGCCAGCAGTCTCGGGACAGCCTTTGTCGGCTACACCTTC
>14|TRBJ2-5|NA|TRBD1|TRBV18
CASSPWDRVETQYF
TGTGCCAGCTCACCATGGGACAGGGTAGAGACCCAGTACTTC